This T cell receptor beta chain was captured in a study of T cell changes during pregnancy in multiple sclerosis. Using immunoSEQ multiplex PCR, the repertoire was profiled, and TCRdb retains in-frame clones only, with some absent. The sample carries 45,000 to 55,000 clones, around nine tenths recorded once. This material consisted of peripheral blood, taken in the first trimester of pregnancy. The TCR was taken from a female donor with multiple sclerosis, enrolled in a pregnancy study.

CDR3 nucleotide sequence: TGTGCCAGCAGCGTTACCTACGGGACAGGGGTAAACTATGGCTACACCTTC. Amino acids: CASSVTYGTGVNYGYTF. The V call is TRBV28, the J call TRBJ1-2, with 10 nucleotides matching TRBD1. V gave up 6 bases and J gave up 2 bases; unmatched junction bases: 12. The length of the CDR3 is 17 residues. CDR1 is MDHEN and CDR2 is SYDVKM in the germline V gene.